These T cell receptor beta chains were read from a single sample in a study of blood T cell repertoires in COVID-19. The table came from immunoSEQ multiplex PCR; TCRdb's copy has only in-frame clones and leaves some out. This table has 30,000 or so clones, approximately 71% appearing once. Material for sequencing was peripheral blood. The receptors originated from a human donor in a cohort sampled during active COVID-19. Both conserved end residues are part of each CDR3. For some rows the clone size is stated as once, few or many, or as a class when expanded; others skip it.

. TRBJ2-1 TRBV2 CASSEETTSEQFF
. TRBJ1-1 TRBV10-3 CAIRGGSTEAFF
. TRBJ2-7 TRBV5-4 CASSSSRQGGSYEQYF
few TRBJ1-5 TRBV28 CAISRGAQGNQPQHF
few TRBJ2-7 TRBV7-2 CASSSPFRRTGTYEQYF
. TRBJ2-7 TRBV11-2 CASSSNLGQAAQYF
medium-sized TRBJ2-1 TRBV5-4 CASSPANRYNEQFF
few TRBJ2-5 TRBV9 CASSVVGGHQETQYF
once TRBJ2-3 TRBV21-1 CASSKGGGDEPDTQYF
. TRBJ1-2 TRBV7-8 CASSFRQGAVGYTF
. TRBJ2-2 TRBV19 CASSTRDRGELFF
. TRBJ2-7 TRBV30 CAWSLRVSEQYF
. TRBJ1-1 TRBV3-1/TRBV3-2 CASSPRTELFDTEAFF
once TRBJ2-2 TRBV5-4 CASSLTSGGAGELFF
. TRBJ1-5 TRBV2 CASRDRVGQPQHF
. TRBJ2-5 TRBV7-8 CASSLGAGEMGETQYF
. TRBJ2-7 TRBV4-1 CASSQDRRLAGEEEQYF
. TRBJ1-2 TRBV5-6 CASSFGTARGIGYGYTF
. TRBJ1-2 TRBV28 CASSLRGGLLDYGYTF
few TRBJ1-5 TRBV4-1 CASSPNGQAVNQPQHF
. TRBJ2-7 TRBV6-6 CASSGLAVTYEQYF
. TRBJ2-2 TRBV24-1 CATSEGQGKLFF
. TRBJ1-1 TRBV5-4 CASSRTGGLNTEAFF
. TRBJ1-2 TRBV29-1 CSVKQGAGSGYTF
. TRBJ1-5 TRBV19 CASTGLPGGSSSNQPQHF
. TRBJ2-5 TRBV5-4 CASSPLRGQETQYF
. TRBJ2-3 TRBV28 CASSSDDPGLAGVEADTQYF
. TRBJ1-1 TRBV29-1 CSVRQMNTEAFF
. TRBJ2-5 TRBV6-5 CASRTPGQGVQYF
. TRBJ2-5 TRBV5-6 CASSWGNSGETQYF
. TRBJ2-5 TRBV3-1/TRBV3-2 CASTKSDRAGTQYF
. TRBJ2-7 TRBV28 CASRRTGPYEQYF
few TRBJ1-1 TRBV11-3 CASSLVGRGFRVNTEAFF
. TRBJ2-1 TRBV19 CASSRPSAPTYNEQFF
. TRBJ2-7 TRBV27 CASSSLIYYEQYF
. TRBJ1-1 TRBV7-2 CASSFLDGVTEAFF
few TRBJ1-2 TRBV27 CASSHAPSIGGYTF
once TRBJ2-7 TRBV5-6 CASSGEDRVYEQYF
. TRBJ2-1 TRBV5-1 CASSITSGGKNEQFF
once TRBJ2-7 TRBV4-1 CASSQELIGSSYEQYF
. TRBJ2-7 TRBV5-1 CASSFTSEGEQYF
few TRBJ2-1 TRBV27 CASIAGDPSYNEQFF
few TRBJ2-7 TRBV5-5 CASSLAVLAGPYEQYF
. TRBJ2-1 TRBV5-1 CASRLGSTEQFF
. TRBJ2-7 TRBV12-2 CASRLALQSSYEQYF
once TRBJ2-7 TRBV28 CASPEGQGGITCYEQYF
few TRBJ2-7 TRBV5-1 CASSPPLGPYEQYF
. TRBJ2-1 TRBV9 CASSVAGGDGEQFF
. TRBJ2-3 TRBV9 CASSVSGLVADTQYF
. TRBJ2-7 TRBV9 CASSVSGTGLYEQYF
. TRBJ1-2 TRBV10-3 CAISPQVTNYGYTF